This TCR beta chain was found in a study of blood T cells in healthy people across ages. Sample-barcoded 5' priming and a J-beta primer mix drove a second PCR of about 6 to 12 cycles. TCRdb redid the calling of the 5' RACE reads with MiXCR, one entry per CDR3 protein. The sample records around 850,000 distinct CDR3 sequences, 35% to 40% being singletons. Only a few counts were recorded for this clonotype. V lost 1 base, J lost 7 bases, and 23 bases lay in between. Looked up from germline, CDR1 is SEHNR and CDR2 is FQNEAQ (reference sequence). The CDR3 loop spans 17 amino acids. Sample donors were healthy Caucasian individuals that came from Russia, aged roughly 6 to 95. Researchers collected about 9.7 milliliters of peripheral blood from every single donor.

Sequencing was carried out using blood. The chain couples TRBV7-9 to TRBJ2-7; D possibly matches TRBD1 or TRBD2 (7 bases each). This TCR was recovered from a man aged 18 to 29 in good health. CDR3 bases: TGTGCCAGCAGCTTAGTAGACCGAGACAGGGAGGGAGGAGAGCAGTACTTC. As protein: CASSLVDRDREGGEQYF.